The 21 T cell receptor beta chains below all came from one sample that was sequenced in a study of cytomegalovirus exposure and HLA in healthy donors. PCR employed 60 Vbeta and 13 Jbeta primers. Some clones are missing from TCRdb's copy, which holds only in-frame ones; the method was immunoSEQ multiplex PCR. The sample has approximately 180,000 clones, roughly 84% seen once. The specimen sequenced was PBMCs. The receptors derive from a girl in the first two years of life in good health and CMV-seronegative.

The rearrangement uses TRBV30 and TRBJ2-7, with a tentative D call TRBD1 (5 bases). Germline values: CDR1 GTSNPN, CDR2 SVGIG (reference sequence). The germline V and J ends were trimmed by 3 bases and 9 bases, with 21 bases remaining between them. The CDR3 runs 14 residues. This CDR3 is CAWRYGHPVLRQYF. The DNA for the CDR3 is TGTGCCTGGAGGTACGGACACCCGGTCCTACGGCAGTACTTC. Full variable domain (remainder filled in from reference TRBV30 and TRBJ2-7): SQTIHQWPATLVQPVGSPLSLECTVEGTSNPNLYWYRQAAGRGLQLLFYSVGIGQISSEVPQNLSASRPQDRQFILSSKKLLLSDSGFYLCAWRYGHPVLRQYFGPGTRLTVT.

The V call is TRBV14, the J call TRBJ2-3; D might be TRBD2 (5 bases). V was trimmed by 1 base and J by 4 bases, leaving 6 bases between them. CDR1 and CDR2 from the germline V gene are SGHDN and FVKESK. CDR3 length equals 13 residues. CDR3 amino acids: CASSQVEADTQYF. The CDR3 bases are TGTGCCAGCAGCCAAGTGGAGGCAGATACGCAGTATTTT.

The rearrangement links TRBV18 to TRBJ2-7, with D possibly TRBD1 on 5 matching bases. Trimming shortened V by 3 bases and J by 0 bases, and 9 bases separated the two germline ends. The CDR3 covers 14 residues. The germline gives CDR1 KGHSH, CDR2 LQKENI. CDR3: CASSPDRSSYEQYF. The CDR3 region has the DNA TGTGCCAGCTCACCCGACAGATCCTCCTACGAGCAGTACTTC.

V and J are TRBV5-4 and TRBJ2-7; weak D call: TRBD1 (5 bases). V was pared by 3 bases and J by 1 base, with 11 bases between. Germline loops: CDR1 SGHNT, CDR2 YYREEE (reference sequence). This CDR3 contains 14 residues. DNA of the CDR3: TGTGCCAGCAGCTCCCCGACAGATTCCTACGAGCAGTACTTC. Translated: CASSSPTDSYEQYF.

This sequence joins TRBV7-2 and TRBJ1-5; D not resolved. There are 16 residues in the CDR3. V was trimmed by 1 base and J by 3 bases, leaving 13 bases between them. Per the germline V gene, CDR1 is SGHTA and CDR2 is FQGNSA. The CDR3 DNA follows: TGTGCCAGCAGCTTAGGAGTGGGCAGCCTCAATCAGCCCCAGCATTTT. Protein: CASSLGVGSLNQPQHF.

CDR3: CASSQRTGTPYEQYF. The CDR3 coding sequence is TGCGCCAGCAGCCAAAGGACAGGAACGCCTTACGAGCAGTACTTC. V usage is TRBV4-3 and J usage is TRBJ2-5; 7 bases are a match to TRBD1. Near its end, the DNA agrees better with TRBJ2-7, so the J call may be wrong. Germline CDR1 is LGHNA and CDR2 is YSLEER. The CDR3 length is 15 residues.

The count of this clone is one. The CDR3 loop is CAWSKVWHRDPLLAKNIQYF. In nucleotides, the CDR3 is TGTGCCTGGAGTAAGGTTTGGCACAGGGATCCTCTTCTAGCCAAAAACATTCAGTACTTC. This chain links TRBV30 with TRBJ2-4, with D tentatively TRBD1 (6 bases). The CDR3 consists of 20 residues. Germline V CDR1 and CDR2: GTSNPN, SVGIG (reference sequence). Trimming removed 2 bases from V and 0 bases from J, with 26 bases in between.

This clone was recorded once. The chain is built from TRBV6-5 and TRBJ2-7; TRBD2 agrees at 13 bases. In germline, CDR1 is MNHEY, CDR2 SVGAGI. J lost 4 bases, V lost 1 base, and 1 base had no gene match. The CDR3 runs 15 residues. This CDR3 reads CASSYWTSGSYEQYF. CDR3 sequence (DNA): TGTGCCAGCAGTTACTGGACTAGCGGGAGTTACGAGCAGTACTTC.

The gene calls are TRBV19 and TRBJ2-1, with D possibly TRBD1 on 5 matching bases. V was clipped by 3 bases and J by 7 bases, with 13 bases between them. CDR1 and CDR2 (germline): LNHDA, SQIVND (reference sequence). The CDR3 has 14 amino acids. DNA of the CDR3: TGTGCCAGTAGTATGGGGCAGTATGTGAATGAGCAGTTCTTC. This translates into CASSMGQYVNEQFF.

The V call is TRBV7-8, the J call TRBJ1-2; 10 bases are a match to TRBD1. Per germline, CDR1 SGHVS and CDR2 FQNEAQ. J gave up 4 bases and V 1 base, and 3 bases lay outside the gene matches. The CDR3 totals 15 residues. DNA of the CDR3: TGTGCCAGCAGCTTAGATCGGGACAGGGGCTATGGCTACACCTTC. It yields the protein CASSLDRDRGYGYTF.

The chain carries TRBV9 and TRBJ1-5; TRBD1 is a possible D gene (6 bases). The CDR3 is 14 residues long. The germline V and J ends were trimmed by 4 bases and 2 bases, with 10 bases remaining between them. From germline, CDR1 is SGDLS and CDR2 YYNGEE. DNA for the CDR3: TGTGCCAGCAGCACCGCAGGGGGCAATCAGCCCCAGCATTTT. It is translated as CASSTAGGNQPQHF.

V and J are TRBV5-1 and TRBJ2-5, with 7 bases matching TRBD2. The last part of the DNA fits TRBJ2-7 better; the J call may be wrong. This CDR3 is built from 15 residues. Germline lookup yields CDR1 SGHRS and CDR2 YFSETQ. The CDR3 DNA sequence: TGCGCCAGCAGCTGGGGACTATCATCATCCTACGAGCAGTACTTC. Translation gives CASSWGLSSSYEQYF.

The rearrangement links TRBV7-2 to TRBJ2-3, with 7 bases aligning to TRBD2. The V segment lost 1 base and the J segment 0 bases; nucleotides outside the gene matches: 4. Germline V gene lookup returns CDR1 SGHTA and CDR2 FQGNSA. The CDR3 length is 16 residues. The CDR3 loop reads CASSLVGGASTDTQYF. DNA of the CDR3: TGTGCCAGCAGCTTAGTGGGAGGGGCGAGCACAGATACGCAGTATTTT.

In DNA form, the CDR3 reads TGCGCCAGCAGCTCACTTAGCGCCACCTCCTACGAGCAGTACTTC. This sequence encodes CASSSLSATSYEQYF. The chain is built from TRBV5-1 and TRBJ2-7, with a possible D match to TRBD2 (5 bases). V was shortened by 3 bases and J by 0 bases, with 13 bases between the two germline ends. Germline CDR1 SGHRS, CDR2 YFSETQ. CDR3 length equals 15 residues. Variable domain in full (rest from reference TRBV5-1 and TRBJ2-7): KAGVTQTPRYLIKTRGQQVTLSCSPISGHRSVSWYQQTPGQGLQFLFEYFSETQRNKGNFPGRFSGRQFSNSRSEMNVSTLELGDSALYLCASSSLSATSYEQYFGPGTRLTVT.

The chain couples TRBV15 to TRBJ1-1; D is undetermined. Trimming stripped 1 base from V and 2 bases from J, with 14 bases between. Germline V gene data show CDR1 as LNHNV and CDR2 as YYDKDF (reference sequence). This CDR3 is 16 amino acids long. The CDR3 DNA sequence: TGTGCCACCAGCAGAGTTTCGGAGCGAAGAAACACTGAAGCTTTCTTT. Protein product: CATSRVSERRNTEAFF.

This chain links TRBV4-1 with TRBJ2-7; no clear D gene. The germline V gene has CDR1 MGHRA and CDR2 YSYEKL. The CDR3 length is 14 residues. V was trimmed by 1 base and J by 7 bases, leaving 14 bases between them. CDR3 amino acids: CASSQVSRFGEQYF. CDR3 sequence (DNA): TGCGCCAGCAGCCAAGTTTCCAGATTTGGTGAGCAGTACTTC.

V and J are TRBV11-2 and TRBJ2-1, with 9 bases aligning to TRBD2. V trimming: 5 bases; J trimming: 9 bases; junction bases outside the gene matches: 8. Germline V gene data show CDR1 as SGHAT and CDR2 as FQNNGV. The CDR3 spans 14 residues. CDR3 sequence reads: CASSASGGLGEQFF. DNA of the CDR3: TGTGCCAGCAGCGCAAGCGGGGGGTTAGGTGAGCAGTTCTTC.

This clone was picked up one time. V gene TRBV5-1 combines with J gene TRBJ2-7, with 9 bases that match TRBD1. Germline-derived CDR1 and CDR2 are SGHRS and YFSETQ. V lost 3 bases and J lost 3; bases outside the gene matches: 7. CDR3 length: 15 residues. DNA of the CDR3: TGCGCCAGCAGCTCCGGACAGGGGCGAAGCTACGAGCAGTACTTC. Its protein is CASSSGQGRSYEQYF.

V is TRBV19 and J is TRBJ1-2; a possible D gene is TRBD1 (6 bases). The CDR3 totals 15 residues. In germline, CDR1 is LNHDA, CDR2 SQIVND (reference sequence). Trimming cost V 4 bases and J 4 bases, with 16 bases left between them. The CDR3 DNA reads as TGTGCCAGTAGTACCCAAAGACAGGCCCTCTATGGCTACACCTTC. Its translation: CASSTQRQALYGYTF.

V gene TRBV7-3 combines with J gene TRBJ2-3; 10 bases are shared with TRBD2. The CDR3 runs to 19 residues. Looked up from germline, CDR1 is SGHTA and CDR2 is FQGTGA. Unmatched junction bases numbered 13, after V lost 0 bases and J lost 4 bases. As DNA, the CDR3 is TGTGCCAGCAGCTTAACGGGAGCGGGAGGGCCCCTTAGCGCAGATACGCAGTATTTT. Its translation is CASSLTGAGGPLSADTQYF. Full variable domain (outside the CDR3, taken from reference TRBV7-3 and TRBJ2-3): GAGVSQTPSNKVTEKGKYVELRCDPISGHTALYWYRQSLGQGPEFLIYFQGTGAADDSGLPNDRFFAVRPEGSVSTLKIQRTERGDSAVYLCASSLTGAGGPLSADTQYFGPGTRLTVL.

The chain has TRBV27 and TRBJ1-2; 7 bases align to TRBD1. J lost 4 bases, V lost 3 bases, and 11 bases had no gene match. The CDR3 loop spans 16 amino acids. Germline CDR1 is MNHEY and CDR2 is SMNVEV (reference sequence). The CDR3 DNA follows: TGTGCCAGCAGTTTTGCAGACAGGACAGGTGTCTATGGCTACACCTTC. Its protein product is CASSFADRTGVYGYTF.